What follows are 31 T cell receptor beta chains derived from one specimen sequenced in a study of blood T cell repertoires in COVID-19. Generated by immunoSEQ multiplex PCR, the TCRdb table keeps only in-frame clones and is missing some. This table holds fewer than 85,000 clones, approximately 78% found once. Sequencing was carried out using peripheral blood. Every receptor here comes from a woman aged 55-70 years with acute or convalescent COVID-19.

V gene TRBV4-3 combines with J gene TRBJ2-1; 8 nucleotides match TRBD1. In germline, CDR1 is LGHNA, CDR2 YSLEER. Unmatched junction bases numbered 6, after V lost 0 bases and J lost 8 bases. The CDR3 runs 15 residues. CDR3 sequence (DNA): TGCGCCAGCAGCCAAGAGCAGGGGGCTTACGATGAGCAGTTCTTC. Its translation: CASSQEQGAYDEQFF.

The CDR3 here is CAWSPQGATNEKLFF. Here the CDR3 DNA reads TGTGCCTGGTCCCCACAGGGGGCAACTAATGAAAAACTGTTTTTT. V usage is TRBV30 and J usage is TRBJ1-4; 8 bases are a match to TRBD1. CDR3 size: 15 residues. V was clipped by 5 bases and J by 0 bases; unmatched bases: 5. Germline-derived CDR1 and CDR2 are GTSNPN and SVGIG (reference sequence).

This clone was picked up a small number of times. The CDR3 sequence: CASSIDAAAGNTIYF. DNA of the CDR3: TGTGCCAGTAGTATAGATGCGGCAGCTGGAAACACCATATATTTT. The V call is TRBV19, the J call TRBJ1-3; D is unresolved. V lost 0 bases, J lost 2 bases, and 8 bases lay in between. The CDR3 contains 15 residues. Germline loops: CDR1 LNHDA, CDR2 SQIVND (reference sequence).

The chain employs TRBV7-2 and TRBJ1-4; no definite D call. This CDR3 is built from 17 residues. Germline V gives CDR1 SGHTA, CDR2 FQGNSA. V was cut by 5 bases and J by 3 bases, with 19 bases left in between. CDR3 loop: CASSTYSTVPSNEKLFF. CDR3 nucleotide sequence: TGTGCCAGCAGCACCTACTCCACAGTGCCATCTAATGAAAAACTGTTTTTT.

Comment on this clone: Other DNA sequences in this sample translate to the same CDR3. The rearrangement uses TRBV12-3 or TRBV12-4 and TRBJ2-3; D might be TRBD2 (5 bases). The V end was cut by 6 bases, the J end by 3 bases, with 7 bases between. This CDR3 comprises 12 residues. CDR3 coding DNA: TGTGCCAGCAGGAGAGGGACAGATACGCAGTATTTT. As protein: CASRRGTDTQYF.

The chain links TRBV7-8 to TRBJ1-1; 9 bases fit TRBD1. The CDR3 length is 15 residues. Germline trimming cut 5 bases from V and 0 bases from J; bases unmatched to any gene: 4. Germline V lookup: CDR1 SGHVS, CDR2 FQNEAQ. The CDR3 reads CASSPGTGMNTEAFF. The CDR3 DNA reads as TGTGCCAGCAGCCCCGGGACAGGGATGAACACTGAAGCTTTCTTT.

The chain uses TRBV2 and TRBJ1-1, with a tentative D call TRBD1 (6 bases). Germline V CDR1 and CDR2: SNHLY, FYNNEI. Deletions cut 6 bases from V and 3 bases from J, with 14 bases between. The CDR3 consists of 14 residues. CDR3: CASSPTGFYTEAFF. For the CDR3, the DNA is TGTGCCAGCAGCCCCACAGGGTTCTACACTGAAGCTTTCTTT.

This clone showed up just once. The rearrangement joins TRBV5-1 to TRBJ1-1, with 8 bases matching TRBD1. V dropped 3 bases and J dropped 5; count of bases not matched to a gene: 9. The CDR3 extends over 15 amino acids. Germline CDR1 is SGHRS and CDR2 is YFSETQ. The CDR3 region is CASSSSGTGWTEAFF. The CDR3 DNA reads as TGCGCCAGCAGCTCCTCTGGGACAGGCTGGACTGAAGCTTTCTTT.

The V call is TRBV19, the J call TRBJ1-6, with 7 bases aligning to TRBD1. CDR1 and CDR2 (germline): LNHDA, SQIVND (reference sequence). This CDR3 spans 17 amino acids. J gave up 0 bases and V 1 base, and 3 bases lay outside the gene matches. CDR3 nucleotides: TGTGCCAGTAGTATAGGACAGGGAAGCTCCTATAATTCACCCCTCCACTTT. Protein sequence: CASSIGQGSSYNSPLHF.

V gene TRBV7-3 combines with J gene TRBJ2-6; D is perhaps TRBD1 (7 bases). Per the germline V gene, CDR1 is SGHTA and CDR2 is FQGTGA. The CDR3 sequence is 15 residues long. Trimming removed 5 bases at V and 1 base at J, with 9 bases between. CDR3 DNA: TGTGCCAGCAGCCAGGGGGGATCTGGGGCCAACGTCCTGACTTTC. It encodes CASSQGGSGANVLTF.

CDR3 nucleotide sequence: TGTGCCAGCAGTTCACAGGTGAACACTGAAGCTTTCTTT. It yields the protein CASSSQVNTEAFF. The rearrangement joins TRBV11-2 to TRBJ1-1, with D possibly being TRBD1 (5 bases). There are 13 residues in the CDR3. The germline V gene encodes CDR1 SGHAT and CDR2 FQNNGV. Trimming pared 6 bases from V and 0 bases from J, leaving 8 bases between.

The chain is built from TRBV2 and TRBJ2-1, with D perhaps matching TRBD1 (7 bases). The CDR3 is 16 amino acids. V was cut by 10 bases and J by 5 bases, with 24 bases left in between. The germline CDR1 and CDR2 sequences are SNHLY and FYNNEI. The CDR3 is CATSYPGGRANNEQFF. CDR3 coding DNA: TGTGCCACTTCGTACCCAGGGGGGCGGGCGAACAATGAGCAGTTCTTC.

The CDR3 DNA reads as TGTGCCAGCAGTACCGGACCCGGGAATGAAGCTTTCTTT. It yields the protein CASSTGPGNEAFF. The rearrangement links TRBV12-3 or TRBV12-4 to TRBJ1-1; unclear D gene. The CDR3 is made up of 13 amino acids. V lost 5 bases and J 7 bases, leaving 14 bases between the germline ends.

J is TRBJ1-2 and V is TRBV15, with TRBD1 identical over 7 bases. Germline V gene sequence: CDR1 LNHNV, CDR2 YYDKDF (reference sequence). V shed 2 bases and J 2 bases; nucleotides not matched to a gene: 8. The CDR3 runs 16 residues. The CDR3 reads CATSRTQGGQNYGYTF. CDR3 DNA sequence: TGTGCCACCAGCAGAACCCAAGGGGGCCAAAACTATGGCTACACCTTC.

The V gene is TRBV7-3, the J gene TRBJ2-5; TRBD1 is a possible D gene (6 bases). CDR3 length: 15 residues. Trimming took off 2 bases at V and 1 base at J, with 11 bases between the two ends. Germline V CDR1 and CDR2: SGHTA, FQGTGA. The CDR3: CASSLQTGPQETQYF. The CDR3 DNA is TGTGCCAGCAGCTTACAGACAGGACCCCAAGAGACCCAGTACTTC.

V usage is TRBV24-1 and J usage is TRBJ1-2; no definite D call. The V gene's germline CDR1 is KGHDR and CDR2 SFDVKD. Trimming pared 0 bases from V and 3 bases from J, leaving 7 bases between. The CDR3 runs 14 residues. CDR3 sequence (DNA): TGTGCCACCAGTGATTTGCCGGGAGACTATGGCTACACCTTC. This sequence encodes CATSDLPGDYGYTF.

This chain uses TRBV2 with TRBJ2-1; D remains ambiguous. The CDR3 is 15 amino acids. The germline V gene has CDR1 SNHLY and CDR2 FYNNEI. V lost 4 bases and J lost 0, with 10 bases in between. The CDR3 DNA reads TGTGCCAGCAGTGTGCAGTGGAGCTCCTACAATGAGCAGTTCTTC. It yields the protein CASSVQWSSYNEQFF.

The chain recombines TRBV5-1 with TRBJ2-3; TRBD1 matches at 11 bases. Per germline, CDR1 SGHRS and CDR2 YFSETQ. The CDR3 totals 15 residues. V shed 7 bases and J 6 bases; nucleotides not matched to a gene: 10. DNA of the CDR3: TGCGCCAGCGCCTTAGGACAGGGGGCAAGGGATACGCAGTATTTT. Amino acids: CASALGQGARDTQYF. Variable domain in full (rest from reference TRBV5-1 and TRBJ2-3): KAGVTQTPRYLIKTRGQQVTLSCSPISGHRSVSWYQQTPGQGLQFLFEYFSETQRNKGNFPGRFSGRQFSNSRSEMNVSTLELGDSALYLCASALGQGARDTQYFGPGTRLTVL.

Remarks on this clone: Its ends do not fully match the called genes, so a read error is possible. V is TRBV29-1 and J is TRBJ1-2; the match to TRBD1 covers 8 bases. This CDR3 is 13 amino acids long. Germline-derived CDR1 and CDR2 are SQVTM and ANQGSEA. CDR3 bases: TGCAGCGTTAGACCCCCCGGGACAGGATACCGGAGCTTC. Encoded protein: CSVRPPGTGYRSF. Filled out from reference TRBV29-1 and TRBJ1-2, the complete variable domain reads SAVISQKPSRDICQRGTSLTIQCQVDSQVTMMFWYRQQPGQSLTLIATANQGSEATYESGFVIDKFPISRPNLTFSTLTVSNMSPEDSSIYLCSVRPPGTGYRSFGSGTRLTVV.

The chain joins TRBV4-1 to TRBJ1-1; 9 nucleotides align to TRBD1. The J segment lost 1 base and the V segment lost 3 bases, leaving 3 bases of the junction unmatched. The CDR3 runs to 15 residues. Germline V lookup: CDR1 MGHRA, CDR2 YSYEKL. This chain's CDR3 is CASSQADRGNTEAFF. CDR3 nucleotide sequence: TGCGCCAGCAGCCAGGCGGACAGGGGGAACACTGAAGCTTTCTTT.

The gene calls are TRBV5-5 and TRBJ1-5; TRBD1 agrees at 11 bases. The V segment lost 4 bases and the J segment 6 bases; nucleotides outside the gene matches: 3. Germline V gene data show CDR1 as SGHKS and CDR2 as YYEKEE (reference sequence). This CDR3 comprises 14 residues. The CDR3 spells CASSLGTGGQPQHF. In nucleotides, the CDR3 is TGTGCCAGCAGCCTAGGGACAGGGGGTCAGCCCCAGCATTTT.

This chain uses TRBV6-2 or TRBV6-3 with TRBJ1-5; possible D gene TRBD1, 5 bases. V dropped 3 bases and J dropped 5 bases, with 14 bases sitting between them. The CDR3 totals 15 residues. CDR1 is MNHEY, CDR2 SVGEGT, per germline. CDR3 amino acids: CASSYTTGLYQPQHF. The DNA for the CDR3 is TGTGCCAGCAGTTATACAACAGGCCTTTATCAGCCCCAGCATTTT.

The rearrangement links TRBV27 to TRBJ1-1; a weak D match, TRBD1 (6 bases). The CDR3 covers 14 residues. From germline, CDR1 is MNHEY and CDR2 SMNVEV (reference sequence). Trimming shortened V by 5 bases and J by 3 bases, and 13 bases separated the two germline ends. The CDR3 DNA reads TGTGCCAGCAGTCACAGGGTTTTGGACACTGAAGCTTTCTTT. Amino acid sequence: CASSHRVLDTEAFF.

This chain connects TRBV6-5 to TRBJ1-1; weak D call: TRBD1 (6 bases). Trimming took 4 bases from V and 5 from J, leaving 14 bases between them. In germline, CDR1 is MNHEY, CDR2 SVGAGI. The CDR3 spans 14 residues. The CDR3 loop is CASSFRTGKTEAFF. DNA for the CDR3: TGTGCCAGCAGTTTTAGAACAGGGAAGACTGAAGCTTTCTTT.

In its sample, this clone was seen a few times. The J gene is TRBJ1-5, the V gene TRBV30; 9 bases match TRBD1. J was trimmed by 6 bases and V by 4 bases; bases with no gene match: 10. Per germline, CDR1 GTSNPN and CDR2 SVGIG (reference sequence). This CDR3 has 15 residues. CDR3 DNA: TGTGCCTGGACCAGGGGACAGGGAGGCTCTCAGCCCCAGCATTTT. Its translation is CAWTRGQGGSQPQHF.

The CDR3 spells CASSIEPGWNYGYTF. CDR3 DNA: TGTGCCAGTAGTATAGAGCCGGGTTGGAACTATGGCTACACCTTC. The genes are TRBV19 and TRBJ1-2, with D uncertain. The CDR3 totals 15 residues. Germline V lookup: CDR1 LNHDA, CDR2 SQIVND (reference sequence). V gave up 0 bases and J gave up 2 bases, with 10 bases separating them.

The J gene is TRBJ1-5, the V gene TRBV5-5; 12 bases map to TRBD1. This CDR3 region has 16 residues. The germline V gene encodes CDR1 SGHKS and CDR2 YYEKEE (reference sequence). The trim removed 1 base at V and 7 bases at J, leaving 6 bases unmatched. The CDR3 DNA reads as TGTGCCAGCAGCTTGTCCGGGACAGGGGGCGGGCAGCCCCAGCATTTT. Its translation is CASSLSGTGGGQPQHF.

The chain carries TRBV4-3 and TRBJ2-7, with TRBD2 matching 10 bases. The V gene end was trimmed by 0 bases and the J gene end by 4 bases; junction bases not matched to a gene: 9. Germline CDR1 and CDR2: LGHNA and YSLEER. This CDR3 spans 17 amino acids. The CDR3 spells CASSQDPRTSGSYEQYF. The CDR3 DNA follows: TGCGCCAGCAGCCAAGATCCTCGGACTAGCGGTAGTTACGAGCAGTACTTC.

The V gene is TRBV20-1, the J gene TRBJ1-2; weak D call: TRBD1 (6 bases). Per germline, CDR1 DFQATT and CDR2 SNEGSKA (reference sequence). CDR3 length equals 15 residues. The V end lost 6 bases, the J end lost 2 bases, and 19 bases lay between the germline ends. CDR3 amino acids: CSASRPRTVNYGYTF. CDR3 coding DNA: TGCAGTGCCAGTCGGCCGAGGACAGTCAACTATGGCTACACCTTC.

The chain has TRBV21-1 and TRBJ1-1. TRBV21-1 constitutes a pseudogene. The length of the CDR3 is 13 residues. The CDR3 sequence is CASSKAHSTEAFF. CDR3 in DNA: TGTGCCAGCAGCAAAGCCCACTCCACTGAAGCTTTCTTT.

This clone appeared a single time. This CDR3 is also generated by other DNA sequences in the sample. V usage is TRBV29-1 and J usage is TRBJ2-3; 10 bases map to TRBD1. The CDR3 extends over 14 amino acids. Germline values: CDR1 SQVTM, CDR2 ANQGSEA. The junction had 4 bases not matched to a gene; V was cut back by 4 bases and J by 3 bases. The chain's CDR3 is CSVAGTGDTDTQYF. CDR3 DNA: TGCAGCGTTGCTGGGACAGGGGATACAGATACGCAGTATTTT.